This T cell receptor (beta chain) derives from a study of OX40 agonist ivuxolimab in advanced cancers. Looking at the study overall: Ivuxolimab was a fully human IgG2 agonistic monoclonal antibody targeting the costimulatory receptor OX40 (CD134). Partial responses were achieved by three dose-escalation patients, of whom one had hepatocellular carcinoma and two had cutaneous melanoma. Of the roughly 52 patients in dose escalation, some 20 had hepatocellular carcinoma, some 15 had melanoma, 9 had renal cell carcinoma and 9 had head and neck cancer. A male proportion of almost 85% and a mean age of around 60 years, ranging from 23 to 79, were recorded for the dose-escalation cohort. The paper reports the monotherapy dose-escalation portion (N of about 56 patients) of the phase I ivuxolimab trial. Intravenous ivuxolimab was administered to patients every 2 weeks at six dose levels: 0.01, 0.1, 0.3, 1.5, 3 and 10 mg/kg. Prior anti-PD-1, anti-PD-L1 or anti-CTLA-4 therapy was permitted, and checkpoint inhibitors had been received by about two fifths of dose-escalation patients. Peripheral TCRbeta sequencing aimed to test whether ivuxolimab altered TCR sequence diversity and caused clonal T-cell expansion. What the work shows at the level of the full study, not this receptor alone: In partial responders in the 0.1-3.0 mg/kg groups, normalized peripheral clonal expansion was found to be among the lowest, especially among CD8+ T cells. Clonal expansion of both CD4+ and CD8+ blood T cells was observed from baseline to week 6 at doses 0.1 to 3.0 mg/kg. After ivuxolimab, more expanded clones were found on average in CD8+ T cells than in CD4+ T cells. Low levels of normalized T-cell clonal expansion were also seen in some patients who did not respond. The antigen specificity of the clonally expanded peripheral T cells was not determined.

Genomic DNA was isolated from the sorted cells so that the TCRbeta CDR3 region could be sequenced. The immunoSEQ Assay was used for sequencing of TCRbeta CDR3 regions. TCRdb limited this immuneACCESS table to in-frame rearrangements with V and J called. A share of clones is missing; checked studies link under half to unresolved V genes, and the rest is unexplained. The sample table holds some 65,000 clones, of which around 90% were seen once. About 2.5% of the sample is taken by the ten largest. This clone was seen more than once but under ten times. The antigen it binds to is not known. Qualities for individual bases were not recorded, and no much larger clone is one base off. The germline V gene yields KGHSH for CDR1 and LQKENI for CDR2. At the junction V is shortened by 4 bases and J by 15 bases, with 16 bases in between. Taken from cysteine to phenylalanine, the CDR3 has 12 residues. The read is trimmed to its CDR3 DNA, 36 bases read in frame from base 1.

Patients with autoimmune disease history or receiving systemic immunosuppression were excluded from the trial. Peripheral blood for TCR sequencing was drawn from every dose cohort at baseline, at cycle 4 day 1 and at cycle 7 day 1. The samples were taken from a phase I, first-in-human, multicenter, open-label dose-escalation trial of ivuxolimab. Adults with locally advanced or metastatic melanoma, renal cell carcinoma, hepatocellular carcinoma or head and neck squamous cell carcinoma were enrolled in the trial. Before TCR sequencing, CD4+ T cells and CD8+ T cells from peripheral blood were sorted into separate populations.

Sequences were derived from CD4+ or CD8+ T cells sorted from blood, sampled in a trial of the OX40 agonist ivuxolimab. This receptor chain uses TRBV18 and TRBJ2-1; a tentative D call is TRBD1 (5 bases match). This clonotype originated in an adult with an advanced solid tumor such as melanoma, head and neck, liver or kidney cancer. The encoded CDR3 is CASSRPQGYPFF. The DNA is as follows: TGTGCCAGCTCACGCCCCCAGGGTTACCCGTTCTTC.